Listed below are T cell receptor beta chains from one sample, sequenced in a study of identical twins. TCRdb independently ran MiXCR on the 5' RACE reads; one entry per CDR3 protein. The sample shows hundreds of thousands of distinct CDR3 sequences, 20% to 25% of them seen only once. The data also belong to a second study, concerning T cells expressing NK-cell markers.

Material: CD4+ T cells sorted from blood. These receptors all come from a young woman in good health. Each CDR3 is given with its conserved first and last residue. The D gene is left open where the match is weak. Clone size is given for some rows only: seen once, a few or many times, or a class if the clone is expanded.

length,J,size,V,D,CDR3,DNA
16,TRBJ2-5,few,TRBV5-1,NA,CASSLLKLQVVQTQYF,TGCGCCAGCAGCTTACTTAAGTTGCAGGTCGTGCAGACCCAGTACTTC
12,TRBJ1-2,NA,TRBV25-1,TRBD1,CASKDRGDGYTF,TGTGCCAGCAAGGACAGGGGCGATGGCTACACCTTC
15,TRBJ2-5,NA,TRBV12-5,NA,CASAKGGGLQETQYF,TGTGCTAGTGCCAAGGGAGGCGGGCTTCAAGAGACCCAGTACTTC
16,TRBJ2-1,few,TRBV20-1,TRBD2,CSAREGLARRVDEQFF,TGCAGTGCTAGAGAGGGACTAGCCCGGAGGGTGGATGAGCAGTTCTTC
15,TRBJ2-1,NA,TRBV24-1,TRBD1,CATSIGTGINNEQFF,TGTGCCACCAGTATCGGGACAGGGATAAACAATGAGCAGTTCTTC
14,TRBJ2-3,NA,TRBV3-1,TRBD2,CASSDRLAGNTQYF,TGTGCCAGCAGCGACCGACTAGCGGGAAATACGCAGTATTTT
14,TRBJ1-2,few,TRBV6-5,TRBD1,CASSYRDRLTGYTF,TGTGCCAGCAGTTACCGGGACAGACTTACCGGCTACACCTTC
14,TRBJ2-7,NA,TRBV6-2/TRBV6-3,NA,CASSLRGAAYEQYF,TGTGCCAGCAGCCTTCGGGGGGCTGCTTACGAGCAGTACTTC
14,TRBJ2-5,few,TRBV27,TRBD2,CASSSMGGQETQYF,TGTGCCAGCAGTTCTATGGGGGGGCAAGAGACCCAGTACTTC
14,TRBJ1-2,few,TRBV20-1,NA,CSGQGQGPLSGYTF,TGCAGTGGCCAGGGGCAGGGGCCCCTGAGTGGCTACACCTTC
12,TRBJ1-2,NA,TRBV10-3,NA,CATYLKGYGYTF,TGTGCCACCTATTTAAAGGGCTATGGCTACACCTTC